The sample holds a few counts of the clone carrying this TCR beta chain. The target antigen is unknown. The CDR3 has 16 residues. Trimming shortened V by 1 base and J by 1 base, and 13 bases separated the two germline ends. CDR1 is LGHDT and CDR2 is YNNKEL in the germline V gene (reference sequence). This record comes from a study of blood T cells in healthy people across ages. Study-wide results and caveats: Any changes in expanded clonotypes were possibly confounded, as donor CMV status remained unknown. It was found that TCR beta diversity correlated strongly with the percentage of naive T cells. Roughly linear declines in TCR beta diversity per million T cells occurred with age.

Sample-barcoded 5' priming and a J-beta primer mix drove a second PCR of about 6 to 11 cycles. TCRdb reanalysed the 5' RACE reads using MiXCR and keeps one entry per CDR3 protein. The data contain 550,000 to 800,000 distinct CDR3 sequences, 20% to 25% of them singletons. Material for sequencing was blood. The chain employs TRBV3-1 and TRBJ1-1; D uncertain. The sequence derives from a man aged 65-85 years in good health. DNA of the CDR3: TGTGCCAGCAGCCAAGTTTCCAGGACGGAGAACACTGAAGCTTTCTTT. Its protein is CASSQVSRTENTEAFF.